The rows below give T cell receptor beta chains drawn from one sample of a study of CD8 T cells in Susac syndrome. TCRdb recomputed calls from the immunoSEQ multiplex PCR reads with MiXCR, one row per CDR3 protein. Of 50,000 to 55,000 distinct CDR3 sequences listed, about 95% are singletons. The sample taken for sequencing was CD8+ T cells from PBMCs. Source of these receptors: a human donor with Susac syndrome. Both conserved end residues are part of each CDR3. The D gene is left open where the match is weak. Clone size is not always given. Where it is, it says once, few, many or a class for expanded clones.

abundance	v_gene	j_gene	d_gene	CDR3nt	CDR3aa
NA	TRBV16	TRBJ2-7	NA	TGTGCCAGCACCGACCAAAGAGAATCCGCCTACGAGCAGTACTTC	CASTDQRESAYEQYF
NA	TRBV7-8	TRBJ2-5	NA	TGTGCCAGCAGCTTACCGGGTTCCAAGAGAGCCCAGTACTTC	CASSLPGSKRAQYF
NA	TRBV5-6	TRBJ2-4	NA	TGTGCCAGCAGCCGCAGGCAGTGGGTGAACCTGGCCAAAAACATTCAGTACTTC	CASSRRQWVNLAKNIQYF
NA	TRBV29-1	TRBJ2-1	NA	TGCAGCGTTGAAGGGGGGCAGGGACTATCTTACAATGAGCAGTTCTTC	CSVEGGQGLSYNEQFF
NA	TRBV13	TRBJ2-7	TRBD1	TGTGCCAGCAGCTTGGTGGGACAGGGGTACTACGAGCAGTACTTC	CASSLVGQGYYEQYF
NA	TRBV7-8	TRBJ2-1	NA	TGTGCCAGCAGCTCTCAGTACAATGAGCAGTTCTTC	CASSSQYNEQFF
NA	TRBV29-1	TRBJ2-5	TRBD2	TGCAGCGTTGAAGGGACTAGCGGGGGGGCCCGTGAGACCCAGTACTTC	CSVEGTSGGARETQYF
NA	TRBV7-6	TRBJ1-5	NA	TGTGCCAGCAGTCTAGGGGCTTGGGGGGATAGCAATCAGCCCCAGCATTTT	CASSLGAWGDSNQPQHF
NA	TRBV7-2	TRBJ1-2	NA	TGTGCCAGCAGCTTAGTACGAAACTATGGCTACACCTTC	CASSLVRNYGYTF
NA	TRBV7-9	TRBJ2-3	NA	TGTGCCAGCAGCTTATATCCGCGGATTGCAGATACGCAGTATTTT	CASSLYPRIADTQYF
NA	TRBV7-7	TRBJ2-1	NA	TGTGCTATCCAAGATATCCATGAGCAGTTCTTC	CAIQDIHEQFF
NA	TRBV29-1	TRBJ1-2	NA	TGCAGCGTTGAGACAGGCTATGGCTACACCTTC	CSVETGYGYTF
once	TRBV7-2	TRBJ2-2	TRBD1	TGTGCCAGCAGCCCCCGGGACAGGCGGACCGGGGAGCTGTTTTTT	CASSPRDRRTGELFF
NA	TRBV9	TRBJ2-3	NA	TGTGCCAGCACCGGGACCTCAGATACGCAGTATTTT	CASTGTSDTQYF
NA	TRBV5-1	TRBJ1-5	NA	TGCGCCAGCAGCTTGGCCGGGAGCCAGCCCCAGCATTTT	CASSLAGSQPQHF
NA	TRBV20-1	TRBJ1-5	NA	TGCAGTGCTGACGGACAACATCAGCCCCAGCATTTT	CSADGQHQPQHF
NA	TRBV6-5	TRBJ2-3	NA	TGTGCCAGCAGTTACGACCAGGGAGATACGCAGTATTTT	CASSYDQGDTQYF
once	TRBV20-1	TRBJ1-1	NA	TGCAGTGCTAGGGACATAAATCGACACCGAAATGAAGCTTTCTTT	CSARDINRHRNEAFF
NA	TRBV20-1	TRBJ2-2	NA	TGCAGTGCCGCGGGACCTGGGGAGGCCGGGGAGCTGTTTTTT	CSAAGPGEAGELFF
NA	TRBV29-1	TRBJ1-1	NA	TGCAGCGCATTACCCCATCCGCTTTCTGAAGCTTTCTTT	CSALPHPLSEAFF
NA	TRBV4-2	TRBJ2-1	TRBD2	TGTGCCAGCAGCCAAGTCCTAGCGGGGGGGCAGTTCTTC	CASSQVLAGGQFF
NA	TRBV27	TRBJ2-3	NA	TGTGCCAGCAGTGCCAGGGGCCTGGGTACAGATACGCAGTATTTT	CASSARGLGTDTQYF
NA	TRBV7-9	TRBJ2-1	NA	TGTGCCAGCAGCTTTGTTCACAGCTACAATGAGCAGTTCTTC	CASSFVHSYNEQFF
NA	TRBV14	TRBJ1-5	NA	TGTGCCAGCAGCCAAGGTTCCCCTCAGGGGCAGGGAAATCAGCCCCAGCATTTT	CASSQGSPQGQGNQPQHF
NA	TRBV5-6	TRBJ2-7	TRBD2	TGTGCCAGCAGCGGGAACGGGGGGTACGAGCAGTACTTC	CASSGNGGYEQYF
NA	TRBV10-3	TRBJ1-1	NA	TGTGCCATCAGTGAGTATCGGGGGACTGAAGCTTTCTTT	CAISEYRGTEAFF
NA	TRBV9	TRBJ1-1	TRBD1	TGTGCCAGCAGCCCCGGTGCAGGGGGCACTGAAGCTTTCTTT	CASSPGAGGTEAFF
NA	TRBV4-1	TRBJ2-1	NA	TGCGCCAGCAGCCAAGATCGGTCGGGGGATGAGCAGTTCTTC	CASSQDRSGDEQFF
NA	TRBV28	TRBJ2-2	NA	TGTGCCAGCAGTTTTATGGTGCGGCGGTTAGATACCGGGGAGCTGTTTTTT	CASSFMVRRLDTGELFF